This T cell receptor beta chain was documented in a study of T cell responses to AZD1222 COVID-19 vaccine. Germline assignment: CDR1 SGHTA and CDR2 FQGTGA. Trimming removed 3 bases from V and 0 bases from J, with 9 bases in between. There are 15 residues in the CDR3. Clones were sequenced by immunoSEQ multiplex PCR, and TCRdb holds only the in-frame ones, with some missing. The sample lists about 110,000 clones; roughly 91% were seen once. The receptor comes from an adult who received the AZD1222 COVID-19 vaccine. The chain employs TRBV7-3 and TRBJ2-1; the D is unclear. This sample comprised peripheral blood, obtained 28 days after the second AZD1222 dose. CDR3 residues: CASSLDGRSYNEQFF. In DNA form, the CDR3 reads TGTGCCAGCAGCTTGGACGGCCGCTCCTACAATGAGCAGTTCTTC.